Below, 12 T cell receptor beta chains from the same sample are listed, as sequenced in a study of neoadjuvant anti-PD-1 for oral cavity cancer. Here immunoSEQ multiplex PCR was the method, and the copy in TCRdb shows in-frame clones only, minus some. The sample includes approximately 67,000 clones, around 83% of them seen just once. Here the sequenced sample was PBMCs, taken before nivolumab (anti-PD-1) treatment. Receptor source: a person between 35 and 79 years old with oral cavity squamous cell carcinoma.

About this clone: The same CDR3 also results from other DNA sequences found in this sample. As DNA, the CDR3 is TGTGCCAGCAGCCAAGTGACAGGAGCTGGAAACACCATATATTTT. It translates to CASSQVTGAGNTIYF. The rearrangement uses TRBV4-2 and TRBJ1-3; a possible D gene is TRBD1 (6 bases). Per germline, CDR1 LGHNA and CDR2 YNFKEQ. The CDR3 has 15 residues. V lost 1 base and J 2 bases, leaving 9 bases between the germline ends.

V and J are TRBV30 and TRBJ1-5; D remains unclear. Germline assignment: CDR1 GTSNPN and CDR2 SVGIG (reference sequence). The ends were cut back, 2 bases at V and 7 bases at J, with 12 bases in the middle. The CDR3 totals 13 residues. The CDR3 is CAWSPGERQPQHF. DNA for the CDR3: TGTGCCTGGAGTCCCGGGGAGAGACAGCCCCAGCATTTT.

CDR3: CAWSVGGGGIDYGYTF. In DNA, the CDR3 is TGTGCCTGGAGTGTAGGCGGAGGGGGTATTGACTATGGCTACACCTTC. V is TRBV30 and J is TRBJ1-2; D may be TRBD1 (6 bases). Germline V CDR1 and CDR2: GTSNPN, SVGIG (reference sequence). The CDR3 extends over 16 amino acids. Trimming took 0 bases from V and 3 from J, leaving 17 bases between them.

This rearrangement joins TRBV6-5 to TRBJ1-2, with D perhaps TRBD1 (5 bases). V lost 4 bases to trimming and J lost 3 bases, with 15 bases between them. Germline CDR1 reads MNHEY; CDR2 reads SVGAGI. This CDR3 region has 15 residues. In nucleotides, the CDR3 is TGTGCCAGCAGTTCCCCCCGGGACTCCCACTATGGCTACACCTTC. Encoded protein: CASSSPRDSHYGYTF.

This chain connects TRBV2 to TRBJ1-3; no clear D. CDR1 is SNHLY and CDR2 is FYNNEI in the germline V gene. The CDR3 has 16 amino acids. V lost 3 bases, J lost 0 bases, and 12 bases lay in between. CDR3 nucleotides: TGTGCCAGCAGTGAGGGCGGGCAGGTCTCTGGAAACACCATATATTTT. Amino acids: CASSEGGQVSGNTIYF.

This chain connects TRBV7-8 to TRBJ1-1; possibly TRBD1 for D (5 bases). There are 13 residues in the CDR3. CDR1 is SGHVS, CDR2 FQNEAQ, per germline. The V end was cut by 1 base, the J end by 6 bases, with 9 bases between. DNA of the CDR3: TGTGCCAGCAGCTTAGGGGGCAACCCTGAAGCTTTCTTT. Protein product: CASSLGGNPEAFF.

There are a few counts of this clone. The chain employs TRBV2 and TRBJ2-4; 7 bases match TRBD1. V shed 4 bases and J 8 bases; nucleotides not matched to a gene: 8. The CDR3 spans 14 residues. Germline lookup yields CDR1 SNHLY and CDR2 FYNNEI. CDR3 in DNA: TGTGCCAGCAGTGGGGACAGTGGTTCGTACATTCAGTACTTC. Its protein product is CASSGDSGSYIQYF.

The CDR3 DNA reads TGTGCCAGCACCCCCGGCAGGGCGAGAGAAAAACTGTTTTTT. Translating it yields CASTPGRAREKLFF. The chain uses TRBV11-2 and TRBJ1-4; weak D call: TRBD1 (5 bases). Per germline, CDR1 SGHAT and CDR2 FQNNGV. The length of the CDR3 is 14 residues. V lost 7 bases, J lost 8 bases, and 17 bases lay in between.

This sequence joins TRBV5-6 and TRBJ2-7; D is perhaps TRBD1 (5 bases). The CDR3 is made up of 13 amino acids. CDR1 and CDR2 (germline): SGHDT, YYEEEE. Trimming took off 6 bases at V and 2 bases at J, with 12 bases between the two ends. The CDR3 coding sequence is TGTGCCAGCACGCGTGACAGAGCCTACGAGCAGTACTTC. It is translated as CASTRDRAYEQYF. Using reference TRBV5-6 and TRBJ2-7 for the parts outside the CDR3, the full variable domain is DAGVTQSPTHLIKTRGQQVTLRCSPKSGHDTVSWYQQALGQGPQFIFQYYEEEERQRGNFPDRFSGHQFPNYSSELNVNALLLGDSALYLCASTRDRAYEQYFGPGTRLTVT.

This clone was detected a few times. The chain is built from TRBV28 and TRBJ2-7, with D maybe TRBD2 (5 bases). The ends were cut back, 4 bases at V and 2 bases at J, with 12 bases in the middle. The CDR3 runs to 14 residues. The germline CDR1 and CDR2 sequences are MDHEN and SYDVKM. As DNA, the CDR3 is TGTGCCAGCAGTTCCCCGAGGGTGACCTACGAGCAGTACTTC. Residues: CASSSPRVTYEQYF.

This chain uses TRBV5-1 with TRBJ2-7; no firm D call. V was trimmed by 2 bases and J by 2 bases, leaving 8 bases between them. Germline CDR1 SGHRS, CDR2 YFSETQ. The CDR3 is 13 residues long. CDR3 sequence reads: CASSFPGAYEQYF. DNA for the CDR3: TGCGCCAGCAGCTTCCCCGGAGCCTACGAGCAGTACTTC.

The chain joins TRBV5-6 to TRBJ2-7; D is perhaps TRBD1 (6 bases). Germline-derived CDR1 and CDR2 are SGHDT and YYEEEE. V dropped 1 base and J dropped 1 base, with 12 bases sitting between them. The CDR3 consists of 15 residues. CDR3 in amino acids: CASSLSWDTSYEQYF. Written as DNA, the CDR3 is TGTGCCAGCAGCTTGTCTTGGGACACGTCCTACGAGCAGTACTTC. Full variable domain (outside the CDR3, taken from reference TRBV5-6 and TRBJ2-7): DAGVTQSPTHLIKTRGQQVTLRCSPKSGHDTVSWYQQALGQGPQFIFQYYEEEERQRGNFPDRFSGHQFPNYSSELNVNALLLGDSALYLCASSLSWDTSYEQYFGPGTRLTVT.